The 10 T cell receptor beta chains in this list originate from one sample, sequenced in a study of HIV-infected children after antiretroviral therapy interruption. Regarding treatment: PENTA 11 planned treatment interruption arm or continuous ART arm. Unique molecular identifiers were included in an RNA-based 3' RACE TCR library. TCRdb independently ran MiXCR on the 3' RACE reads; one entry per CDR3 protein. The sample consists of about 40,000 distinct CDR3 sequences, 5% to 8% of them appearing once. The specimen comprised CD45RA+ CD4+ T cells from PBMCs, pooled from several time points, sampled from a donor given antiretroviral therapy, either interrupted or continuous. Described subset: naive CD4+ CD45RA+ CD45RO- T cells. The receptors were sampled from a pool of human donors with HIV.

The genes are TRBV20-1 and TRBJ1-2; a possible D gene is TRBD1 (5 bases). V lost 4 bases to trimming and J lost 3 bases, with 12 bases between them. The CDR3 is made up of 13 amino acids. From germline, CDR1 is DFQATT and CDR2 SNEGSKA (reference sequence). This chain's CDR3 is CSAIGVWDYGYTF. CDR3 coding DNA: TGCAGTGCTATAGGGGTCTGGGACTATGGCTACACCTTC.

This clonotype was recorded at least ten times. The rearrangement uses TRBV10-3 and TRBJ2-1; 9 nucleotides agree with TRBD1. The CDR3 totals 12 residues. CDR1 and CDR2 (germline): ENHRY, SYGVKD. The V segment lost 10 bases and the J segment 11 bases; nucleotides outside the gene matches: 9. CDR3 sequence (DNA): TGTGCCAGCGGTGAAACAGGGGGCAAGCAGTTCTTC. Amino acids: CASGETGGKQFF.

The table lists this clonotype with a few counts. The CDR3 reads CASSLGTPYSGANVLTF. DNA for the CDR3: TGTGCCAGCAGTTTGGGCACTCCCTACTCTGGGGCCAACGTCCTGACTTTC. V is TRBV12-3 or TRBV12-4 and J is TRBJ2-6; no clear D gene. The CDR3 is 17 residues long. V gave up 3 bases and J gave up 0 bases, with 12 bases separating them.

A few counts support this clonotype. This sequence joins TRBV7-2 and TRBJ2-3, with 9 positions matching TRBD2. With 6 bases clipped from V and 2 bases from J, the junction kept 3 bases outside the gene matches. The CDR3 is 14 amino acids. Germline values: CDR1 SGHTA, CDR2 FQGNSA. The CDR3 sequence is CASRRGGVTDTQYF. The CDR3 DNA reads TGTGCCAGCAGGCGCGGGGGGGTCACAGATACGCAGTATTTT.

The table lists this clonotype with a few counts. This chain joins TRBV3-1 and TRBJ2-5, with 9 bases aligning to TRBD2. In germline, CDR1 is LGHDT, CDR2 YNNKEL (reference sequence). CDR3 length equals 14 residues. Trimming at V came to 6 bases and at J to 3 bases, leaving 5 bases not matched to a gene. The CDR3 sequence is CASRLGLAKETQYF. The CDR3 coding sequence is TGTGCCAGCAGACTCGGACTAGCGAAAGAGACCCAGTACTTC.

Many counts were recorded for this clonotype. At one end, the junction sequence differs from germline, possibly due to a read error. This chain connects TRBV10-3 to TRBJ1-1; 8 positions agree with TRBD1. The CDR3 consists of 13 residues. Per the germline V gene, CDR1 is ENHRY and CDR2 is SYGVKD. The CDR3 sequence is CASSGLGQAEVFF. For the CDR3, the DNA is TGTGCCAGCAGTGGCTTGGGACAGGCAGAAGTCTTCTTT.

This clonotype is a singleton in its sample. The V gene is TRBV7-9, the J gene TRBJ2-1; D remains ambiguous. Germline CDR1 SEHNR, CDR2 FQNEAQ (reference sequence). V was shortened by 4 bases and J by 10 bases, with 14 bases between the two germline ends. CDR3 length: 13 amino acids. The CDR3 sequence is CASSSSVPIEQFF. CDR3 nucleotides: TGTGCCAGCAGCTCCTCTGTACCAATCGAGCAGTTCTTC.

This clonotype was seen more than once but under ten times. The V gene is TRBV29-1, the J gene TRBJ2-1; tentatively, D is TRBD1 (5 bases). Germline V gene sequence: CDR1 SQVTM, CDR2 ANQGSEA. The CDR3 spans 18 residues. Deletions cut 0 bases from V and 6 bases from J, with 24 bases between. CDR3 protein: CSVEEVNFWAGLSNEQFF. In DNA, the CDR3 is TGCAGCGTTGAAGAAGTAAATTTCTGGGCAGGGTTGTCCAATGAGCAGTTCTTC.

The sample holds many counts of this clonotype. This rearrangement joins TRBV12-3 or TRBV12-4 to TRBJ2-5; the D is unclear. The ends were cut back, 3 bases at V and 2 bases at J, with 7 bases in the middle. There are 13 residues in the CDR3. The CDR3 DNA reads as TGTGCCAGCAGTTTCGGGTTGCAAGAGACCCAGTACTTC. Its translation is CASSFGLQETQYF.

This clonotype was seen repeatedly, ten times or more. The chain is built from TRBV3-1 and TRBJ2-1; D is perhaps TRBD2 (7 bases). V dropped 0 bases and J dropped 9 bases, with 12 bases sitting between them. From germline, CDR1 is LGHDT and CDR2 YNNKEL (reference sequence). The CDR3 is made up of 14 amino acids. Here the CDR3 reads CASSQDLGGGEQFF. The CDR3 DNA sequence: TGTGCCAGCAGCCAAGATTTAGGGGGGGGTGAGCAGTTCTTC.